In its sample, the clone carrying this T cell receptor beta chain was seen a few times. This record comes from a study of T cells after yellow fever vaccination. TCRdb re-called the 5' RACE reads through MiXCR, storing one row per CDR3 protein. In the table there are hundreds of thousands of distinct CDR3 sequences, 3.6% of which are singletons. This receptor was taken from a man between 18 and 35 years old who received the YFV17D yellow fever vaccine. Sequencing was performed on PBMCs, taken on the day of the yellow fever booster vaccination.

CDR3 in DNA: TGCGCCAGCAGCTTGGAGGGACAGGGGTTGTTGGCTGGGGCCAACGTCCTGACTTTC. Its translation is CASSLEGQGLLAGANVLTF. This chain joins TRBV5-1 and TRBJ2-6; 10 bases match TRBD1. V trimming: 0 bases; J trimming: 2 bases; junction bases outside the gene matches: 8. The CDR3 is 19 residues long. The V gene's germline CDR1 is SGHRS and CDR2 YFSETQ.